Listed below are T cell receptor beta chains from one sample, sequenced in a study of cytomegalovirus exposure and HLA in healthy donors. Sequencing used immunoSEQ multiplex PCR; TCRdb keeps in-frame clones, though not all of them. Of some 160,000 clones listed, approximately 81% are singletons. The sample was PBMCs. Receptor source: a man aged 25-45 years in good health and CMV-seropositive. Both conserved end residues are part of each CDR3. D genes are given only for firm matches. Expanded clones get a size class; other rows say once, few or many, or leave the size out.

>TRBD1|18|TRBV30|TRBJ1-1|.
TGTGCCTGGAGTGTACCAATAGGGACAGGGAGGCTAAACACTGAAGCTTTCTTT
CAWSVPIGTGRLNTEAFF
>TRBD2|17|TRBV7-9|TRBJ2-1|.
TGTGCCAGCAGCTTCCCGCGCACTAGCGGGCCGAACAATGAGCAGTTCTTC
CASSFPRTSGPNNEQFF
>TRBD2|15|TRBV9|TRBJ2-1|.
TGTGCCAGCAGCGCAGCGGGAGGGCCCCACAATGAGCAGTTCTTC
CASSAAGGPHNEQFF
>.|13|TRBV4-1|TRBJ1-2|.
TGCGCCAGCAGGCCCCGGGATAACTATGGCTACACCTTC
CASRPRDNYGYTF
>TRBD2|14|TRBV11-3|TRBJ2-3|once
TGTGCCAGCAGCCCCGGGAGGGGAGGGCCTCTGGGGTATTTT
CASSPGRGGPLGYF
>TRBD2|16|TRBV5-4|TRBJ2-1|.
TGTGCCAGCAGCCGGACTAGCGGGAGGGCCTATCATGAGCAGTTCTTC
CASSRTSGRAYHEQFF
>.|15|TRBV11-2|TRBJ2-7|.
TGTGCCAGCAGACGTACAGGGCAGCGGCCCTACGAGCAGTACTTC
CASRRTGQRPYEQYF
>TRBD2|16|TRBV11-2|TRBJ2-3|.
TGTGCCAGCAGCCGGGGACTAGCGGGGAGCACAGATACGCAGTATTTT
CASSRGLAGSTDTQYF
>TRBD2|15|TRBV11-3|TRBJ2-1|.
TGTGCCAGCAGCTTTACTAGCGGGAGGGCCGGAGAGCAGTTCTTC
CASSFTSGRAGEQFF
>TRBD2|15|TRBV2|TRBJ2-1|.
TGTGCCAGCAGTACCTCAGCGGGGGGGATTGGAGAGCAGTTCTTC
CASSTSAGGIGEQFF
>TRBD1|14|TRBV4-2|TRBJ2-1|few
TGTGCCAGCAGCCATGCCCAGGGGGCAAGTGAGCAGTTCTTC
CASSHAQGASEQFF
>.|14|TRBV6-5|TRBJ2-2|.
TGTGCCAGCAGCCCCCAGGGGAACACCGGGGAGCTGTTTTTT
CASSPQGNTGELFF
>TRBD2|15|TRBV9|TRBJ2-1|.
TGTGCCAGCAGCCGACTAGCGGGAGGACACAATGAGCAGTTCTTC
CASSRLAGGHNEQFF
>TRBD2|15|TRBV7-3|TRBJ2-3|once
TGTGCCGGCAGCTCCCGGGGGGATCCCACAGATACGCAGTATTTT
CAGSSRGDPTDTQYF
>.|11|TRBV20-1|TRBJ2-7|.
TGCAGTGCAAACAGGGTTGGCGAGCAGTACTTC
CSANRVGEQYF
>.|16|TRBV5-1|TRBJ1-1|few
TGCGCCAGCAGCTTGGATCTTGGTCAGTCGAACACTGAAGCTTTCTTT
CASSLDLGQSNTEAFF
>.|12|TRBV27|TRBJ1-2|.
TGTGCCAGCAGGGCAGGGATGAGGGGCTACACCTTC
CASRAGMRGYTF
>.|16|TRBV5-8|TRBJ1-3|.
TGTGCCAGCAGCCTTGGCTGGGGGGATTCTGGAAACACCATATATTTT
CASSLGWGDSGNTIYF
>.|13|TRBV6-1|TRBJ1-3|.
TGTGCCAGCACACAAGTATATGGAAACACCATATATTTT
CASTQVYGNTIYF
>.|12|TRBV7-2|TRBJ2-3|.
TGTGCCAGCAGCTTAGTATATGATACGCAGTATTTT
CASSLVYDTQYF
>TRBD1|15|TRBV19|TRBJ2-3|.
TGTGCCAGTAGTAAACAGGGGGTTAGGACAGATACGCAGTATTTT
CASSKQGVRTDTQYF
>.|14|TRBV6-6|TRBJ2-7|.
TGTGCCAGCACCCTAAACGCGGGCTCCTACGAGCAGTACTTC
CASTLNAGSYEQYF
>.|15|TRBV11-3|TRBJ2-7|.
TGTGCCAGCAGCTTAGAACAGCCTCTCTCCTACGAGCAGTACTTC
CASSLEQPLSYEQYF
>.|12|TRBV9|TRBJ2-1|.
TGTGCCAGCGGGGAGTTCGGAAAAGAGCAGTTCTTC
CASGEFGKEQFF
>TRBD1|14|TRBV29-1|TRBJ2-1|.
TGCAGCGTTGGGACAGGGAGCTCCTACAATGAGCAGTTCTTC
CSVGTGSSYNEQFF
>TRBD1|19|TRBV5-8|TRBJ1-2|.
TGTGCCAGCAGCTTGGTAGGATTGGACAGGAGTCGATTTAACTATGGCTACACCTTC
CASSLVGLDRSRFNYGYTF
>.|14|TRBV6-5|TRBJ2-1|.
TGTGCCAGCAGTTCCCGGGGAACCTACAATGAGCAGTTCTTC
CASSSRGTYNEQFF
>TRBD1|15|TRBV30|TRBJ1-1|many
TGTGCCTGGAGCGGGACAGGGGGGATGAACACTGAAGCTTTCTTT
CAWSGTGGMNTEAFF
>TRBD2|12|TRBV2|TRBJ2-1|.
TGTGCCAGCAGCCCCGGGGGGGTCCGGCAGTTCTTC
CASSPGGVRQFF
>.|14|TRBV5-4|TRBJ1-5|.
TGTGCCAGCAGCTTGGGAGGGCGTAATCAGCCCCAGCATTTT
CASSLGGRNQPQHF
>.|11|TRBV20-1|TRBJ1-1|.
TGCAGTGCTAGAGGGGAGTCGGGGGCTTTCTTT
CSARGESGAFF
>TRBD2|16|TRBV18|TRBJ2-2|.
TGTGCCAGCTCATTTATAAGCGGGACGAACACCGGGGAGCTGTTTTTT
CASSFISGTNTGELFF
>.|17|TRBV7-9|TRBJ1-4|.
TGTGCCAGCAGCCTGATAAGAGGTCGTGAGGTGAATGAAAAACTGTTTTTT
CASSLIRGREVNEKLFF
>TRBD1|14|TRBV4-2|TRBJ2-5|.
TGTGCCAGCAGTCAAGGACAGGGTGGGGAGACCCAGTACTTC
CASSQGQGGETQYF
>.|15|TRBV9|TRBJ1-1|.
TGTGCCAGCAGCGTAGGCGTCTCCAGGGGCACTGAAGCTTTCTTT
CASSVGVSRGTEAFF
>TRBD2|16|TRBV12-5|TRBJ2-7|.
TGTGCTAGTGGTTTCGGCACCGCGCGGGAGCTCTACGAGCAGTACTTC
CASGFGTARELYEQYF
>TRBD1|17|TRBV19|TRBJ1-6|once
TGTGCCAGTAGTATTTTGTCAGGGGGAACAAGGGATTCACCCCTCCACTTT
CASSILSGGTRDSPLHF
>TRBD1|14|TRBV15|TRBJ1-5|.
TGTGCCACCGTAGACAGGGATAGCAATCAGCCCCAGCATTTT
CATVDRDSNQPQHF
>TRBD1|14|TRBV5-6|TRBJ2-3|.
TGTGCCAGCAGCTTCGGGACAGCACTAGATACGCAGTATTTT
CASSFGTALDTQYF
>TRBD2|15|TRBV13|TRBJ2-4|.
TGTGCCAGCAGCTTCGGGAGGGGGTTGGAAAACATTCAGTACTTC
CASSFGRGLENIQYF
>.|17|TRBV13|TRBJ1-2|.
TGTGCCAGCAGCGAACAGGGAACACCTATTTGGGTCTCTGGCTACACCTTC
CASSEQGTPIWVSGYTF
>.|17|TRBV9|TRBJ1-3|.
TGTGCCAGCAGCGCCGGAGGTGGCAGCCTCTCTGGAAACACCATATATTTT
CASSAGGGSLSGNTIYF
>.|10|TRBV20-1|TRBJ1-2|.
TGCAGTGCTAGTGGGAGGAGCTACACCTTC
CSASGRSYTF
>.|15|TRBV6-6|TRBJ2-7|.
TGTGCCAGCAGTTACGCATGGACGGAGGGCTACGAGCAGTACTTC
CASSYAWTEGYEQYF
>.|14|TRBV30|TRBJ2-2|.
TGTGCCTGGAGTGTAGGGGGGGACACCGGGGAGCTGTTTTTT
CAWSVGGDTGELFF
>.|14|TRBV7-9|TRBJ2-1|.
TGTGCCAGCAGCCAATCGACAGGCTTCAATGAGCAGTTCTTC
CASSQSTGFNEQFF
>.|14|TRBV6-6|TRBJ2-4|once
TGTGCCAGCAGTAAGAGGGGGTCCGGAAACATTCAGTACTTC
CASSKRGSGNIQYF
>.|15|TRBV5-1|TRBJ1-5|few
TGCGCCAGCAGCTTGGGGACGGGAAGCAATCAGCCCCAGCATTTT
CASSLGTGSNQPQHF
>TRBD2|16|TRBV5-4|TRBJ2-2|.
TGTGCCAGCAGCGGGGATACTAGCGGATACACCGGGGAGCTGTTTTTT
CASSGDTSGYTGELFF
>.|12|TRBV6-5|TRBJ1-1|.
TGTGCCAGCAGTTACGGGGAGGGACAAGCTTTCTTT
CASSYGEGQAFF
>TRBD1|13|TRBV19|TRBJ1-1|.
TGTGCCAGTAGTCCTTGGACAGGGGCTGAAGCTTTCTTT
CASSPWTGAEAFF
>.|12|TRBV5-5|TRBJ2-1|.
TGTGCCAGCAGCATAATTAGCGATGAGCAGTTCTTC
CASSIISDEQFF
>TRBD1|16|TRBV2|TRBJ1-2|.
TGTGCCAGCACCGAAACTGGGACAGGTAATAGCTATGGCTACACCTTC
CASTETGTGNSYGYTF
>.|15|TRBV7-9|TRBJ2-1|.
TGTGCCAGCAGCCCCAGGGACATCTCCTACAATGAGCAGTTCTTC
CASSPRDISYNEQFF
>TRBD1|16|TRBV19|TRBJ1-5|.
TGTGCCAGTAGTATACACAGGGGCGCTCTAAGTCAGCCCCAGCATTTT
CASSIHRGALSQPQHF
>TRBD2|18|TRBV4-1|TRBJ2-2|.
TGCGCCAGCAGCCAAGAGGCTAGCGGGATCTCGAACACCGGGGAGCTGTTTTTT
CASSQEASGISNTGELFF
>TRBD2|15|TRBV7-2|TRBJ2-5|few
TGTGCCAGCAGCTCCCGAGCGGGAGCACGGGAGACCCAGTACTTC
CASSSRAGARETQYF
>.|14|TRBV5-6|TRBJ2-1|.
TGTGCCAGCAGCTTGGAGAGCTCCTACAATGAGCAGTTCTTC
CASSLESSYNEQFF
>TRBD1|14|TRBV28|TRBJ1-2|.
TGTGCCAGCAGTTTAGGACAGGGCACCTATGGCTACACCTTC
CASSLGQGTYGYTF
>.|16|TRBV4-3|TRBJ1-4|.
TGCGCCAGCAGCCAAGATTGGGGGGGGCCACGTGAAAAACTGTTTTTT
CASSQDWGGPREKLFF